The clone carrying this TCR beta chain showed up just a few times. The target antigen is unknown. For TCR beta, libraries came from quantitative 5'-RACE with molecular barcodes. Via MiXCR, TCRdb re-called the 5' RACE reads, giving one row per CDR3 protein. Here the sample spans hundreds of thousands of distinct CDR3 sequences, roughly 26% being singletons. The sample belongs to a study of CD8 T cells in ankylosing spondylitis. Study results and limitations: Earlier studies detected some motif variants in reactive arthritis synovial fluid and blood. CD8+ disease-linked clones were present at relatively low frequencies in blood. Apparently characteristic of ankylosing spondylitis blood was a TCR beta motif (about 8 highly homologous variants).

Source material: blood, either unsorted or a sorted T cell fraction (not recorded which). The receptor was derived from a male donor with ankylosing spondylitis.

CDR3 residues: CAISAGGGEDEQYF. The CDR3 DNA is TGTGCCATCAGTGCAGGGGGAGGGGAGGACGAGCAGTACTTC. The chain joins TRBV10-3 to TRBJ2-7, with D perhaps TRBD1 or TRBD2 (7 bases each). This CDR3 is 14 amino acids long. Germline V CDR1 and CDR2: ENHRY, SYGVKD. The V gene lost 4 bases and the J gene lost 5 bases, with 15 bases spanning the gap.